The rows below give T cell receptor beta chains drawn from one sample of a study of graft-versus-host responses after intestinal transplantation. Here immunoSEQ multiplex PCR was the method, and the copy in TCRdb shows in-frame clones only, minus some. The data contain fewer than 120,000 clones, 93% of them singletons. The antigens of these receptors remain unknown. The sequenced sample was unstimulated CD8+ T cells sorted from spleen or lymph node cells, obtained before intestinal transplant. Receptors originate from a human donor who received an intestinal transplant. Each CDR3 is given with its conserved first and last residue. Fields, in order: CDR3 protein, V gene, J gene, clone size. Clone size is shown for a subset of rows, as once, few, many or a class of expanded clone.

CDR3aa: CASSGLTSGRDPPPSDEQYF; v_gene: TRBV10-2; j_gene: TRBJ2-7; abundance: once
CDR3aa: CASSQRGTATNYGYTF; v_gene: TRBV13; j_gene: TRBJ1-2; abundance: .
CDR3aa: CASSFSGGLSGNTIYF; v_gene: TRBV7-9; j_gene: TRBJ1-3; abundance: once
CDR3aa: CASRRAETKIFEAFF; v_gene: TRBV19; j_gene: TRBJ1-1; abundance: .
CDR3aa: CASLRTGNSPLHF; v_gene: TRBV28; j_gene: TRBJ1-6; abundance: .
CDR3aa: CASSLSRERETQYF; v_gene: TRBV7-9; j_gene: TRBJ2-5; abundance: .
CDR3aa: CASSHGDFLVNEQFF; v_gene: TRBV11-3; j_gene: TRBJ2-1; abundance: .
CDR3aa: CSVVDPDRGNYGYTF; v_gene: TRBV29-1; j_gene: TRBJ1-2; abundance: .
CDR3aa: CASSGRDGGYTF; v_gene: TRBV7-9; j_gene: TRBJ1-2; abundance: .
CDR3aa: CASSLAGQPTQETQYF; v_gene: TRBV7-8; j_gene: TRBJ2-5; abundance: .
CDR3aa: CASSLAGGGTDTQYF; v_gene: TRBV4-1; j_gene: TRBJ2-3; abundance: .
CDR3aa: CASSAGTGGTNEKLFF; v_gene: TRBV9; j_gene: TRBJ1-4; abundance: .
CDR3aa: CASSPGGMNTEAFF; v_gene: TRBV9; j_gene: TRBJ1-1; abundance: .
CDR3aa: CASSPDRGQWVDTQYF; v_gene: TRBV7-9; j_gene: TRBJ2-3; abundance: .
CDR3aa: CASSHAPPGQGEETQYF; v_gene: TRBV27; j_gene: TRBJ2-5; abundance: .
CDR3aa: CASSGGNTIYF; v_gene: TRBV9; j_gene: TRBJ1-3; abundance: .
CDR3aa: CASSMIPSASSYEQYF; v_gene: TRBV19; j_gene: TRBJ2-7; abundance: .
CDR3aa: CASSLAAEGTFKETQYF; v_gene: TRBV13; j_gene: TRBJ2-5; abundance: .
CDR3aa: CASSYWSRAPYEQYF; v_gene: TRBV6-6; j_gene: TRBJ2-7; abundance: .
CDR3aa: CASSGEEQFF; v_gene: TRBV2; j_gene: TRBJ2-1; abundance: .
CDR3aa: CAWSVGTANTDTQYF; v_gene: TRBV30; j_gene: TRBJ2-3; abundance: .
CDR3aa: CASSVTSNNIQYF; v_gene: TRBV2; j_gene: TRBJ2-4; abundance: .
CDR3aa: CASSDQIWDEQYF; v_gene: TRBV10-1; j_gene: .; abundance: once
CDR3aa: CASSEYGGFHEQFF; v_gene: TRBV6-1; j_gene: TRBJ2-1; abundance: .
CDR3aa: CASSSLSSGRADTQYF; v_gene: TRBV13; j_gene: TRBJ2-3; abundance: .
CDR3aa: CAWMAWATETQYF; v_gene: TRBV30; j_gene: TRBJ2-5; abundance: .
CDR3aa: CASSLEMRAYSGNTIYF; v_gene: TRBV7-9; j_gene: TRBJ1-3; abundance: .
CDR3aa: CASINGLAVQETQYF; v_gene: TRBV5-5; j_gene: TRBJ2-5; abundance: .
CDR3aa: CSVEDRWEGRLDTQYF; v_gene: TRBV29-1; j_gene: TRBJ2-3; abundance: .
CDR3aa: CASSPDSLNTEAFF; v_gene: TRBV27; j_gene: TRBJ1-1; abundance: .
CDR3aa: CASSRTPSPYEQYF; v_gene: TRBV18; j_gene: TRBJ2-7; abundance: .
CDR3aa: CAISESGSRTDTQYF; v_gene: TRBV10-3; j_gene: TRBJ2-3; abundance: .
CDR3aa: CASSFGRDEQYF; v_gene: TRBV7-9; j_gene: TRBJ2-7; abundance: once
CDR3aa: CASSGGVRVNEQFF; v_gene: TRBV13; j_gene: TRBJ2-1; abundance: .
CDR3aa: CASSRDKVYGYTF; v_gene: TRBV6-1; j_gene: TRBJ1-2; abundance: .
CDR3aa: CASSSAGVEQFF; v_gene: TRBV7-6; j_gene: TRBJ2-1; abundance: .
CDR3aa: CASSQDRTGGYEQYF; v_gene: TRBV4-1; j_gene: TRBJ2-7; abundance: .
CDR3aa: CASRRDRGFGEKLFF; v_gene: TRBV27; j_gene: TRBJ1-4; abundance: .
CDR3aa: CASSTTGLGYTF; v_gene: TRBV10-2; j_gene: TRBJ1-2; abundance: .
CDR3aa: CSVAGYGYTF; v_gene: TRBV29-1; j_gene: TRBJ1-2; abundance: .
CDR3aa: CASSQGGVGANVLTF; v_gene: TRBV5-1; j_gene: TRBJ2-6; abundance: few
CDR3aa: CASSIDTGGNEQFF; v_gene: TRBV19; j_gene: TRBJ2-1; abundance: .
CDR3aa: CASSWDNQETQYF; v_gene: TRBV27; j_gene: TRBJ2-5; abundance: .
CDR3aa: CASSLEGLAGGGETQYF; v_gene: TRBV7-8; j_gene: TRBJ2-5; abundance: once
CDR3aa: CASSFKRPYEQYF; v_gene: TRBV11-2; j_gene: TRBJ2-7; abundance: .
CDR3aa: CASSSGLAENNEQFF; v_gene: TRBV6-4; j_gene: TRBJ2-1; abundance: .
CDR3aa: CASSASGTAYNEQFF; v_gene: TRBV9; j_gene: TRBJ2-1; abundance: .
CDR3aa: CATESYGQGYEQFF; v_gene: TRBV10-3; j_gene: TRBJ2-1; abundance: .
CDR3aa: CASSYLDRNNEQFF; v_gene: TRBV6-5; j_gene: TRBJ2-1; abundance: .
CDR3aa: CASMTDQETQYF; v_gene: TRBV19; j_gene: TRBJ2-5; abundance: .
CDR3aa: CASSAWGDAELFF; v_gene: TRBV5-1; j_gene: TRBJ2-2; abundance: .